One sample yielded the 9 T cell receptor beta chains listed below, sequenced in a study of radiotherapy plus CTLA-4 blockade in lung cancer. Produced via immunoSEQ multiplex PCR; TCRdb's table is partial and in-frame only. Among more than 95,000 clones listed, about four fifths were seen once. The specimen comprised peripheral blood, sampled from a patient treated with radiotherapy plus ipilimumab. The receptor source for this set is a human donor with non-small cell lung cancer who had a partial response to radiotherapy plus ipilimumab. Some clones in this sample may be carry-over from other donors' samples.

This clone is medium-sized (0.01 to 0.1%) in the sample. V and J are TRBV6-6 and TRBJ2-7; D gene ambiguous. Trimming left V 2 bases short and J 3 bases short, with 14 bases between. Germline lookup yields CDR1 MNHNY and CDR2 SVGAGI (reference sequence). This CDR3 is built from 15 residues. CDR3 DNA sequence: TGTGCCAGCAGTTACCCGCAGGTTCGGAACTACGAGCAGTACTTC. Translated, it gives CASSYPQVRNYEQYF.

This clone was detected once. This sequence joins TRBV11-3 and TRBJ2-5, with D tentatively TRBD2 (6 bases). The length of the CDR3 is 15 residues. Trimming pared 4 bases from V and 5 bases from J, leaving 17 bases between. The germline gives CDR1 SGHNT, CDR2 YENEEA. The CDR3: CASSSSRGERETQYF. CDR3 nucleotides: TGTGCCAGCAGCTCCTCCCGCGGGGAGCGGGAGACCCAGTACTTC.

This chain links TRBV7-9 with TRBJ2-7; 7 bases fit TRBD1. Germline CDR1 is SEHNR and CDR2 is FQNEAQ (reference sequence). J was trimmed by 5 bases and V by 3 bases; bases with no gene match: 4. CDR3 length equals 13 residues. The CDR3 region has the DNA TGTGCCAGCAGCTTCAACAGGGGCGACGAGCAGTACTTC. Encoded protein: CASSFNRGDEQYF.

The CDR3 sequence: CASRAGQGGAYEQYF. The CDR3 nucleotides read TGTGCCAGCAGAGCCGGACAGGGAGGTGCGTACGAGCAGTACTTC. This rearrangement joins TRBV6-5 to TRBJ2-7; 8 bases map to TRBD1. The V gene end was trimmed by 6 bases and the J gene end by 4 bases; junction bases not matched to a gene: 11. The CDR3 length is 15 residues. Germline assignment: CDR1 MNHEY and CDR2 SVGAGI.

The table lists this clone with a count of one. The J gene is TRBJ1-1, the V gene TRBV6-1; possible D gene TRBD1, 5 bases. The germline V gene encodes CDR1 MNHNS and CDR2 SASEGT. V was clipped by 2 bases and J by 7 bases, with 17 bases between them. This CDR3 is 15 amino acids long. CDR3 sequence reads: CASSESYDGDSEAFF. Written as DNA, the CDR3 is TGTGCCAGCAGTGAATCTTACGACGGTGACAGTGAAGCTTTCTTT.

This rearrangement joins TRBV5-1 to TRBJ2-5; D may be TRBD2 (6 bases). Germline lookup yields CDR1 SGHRS and CDR2 YFSETQ. This CDR3 has 14 amino acids. Trimming took off 1 base at V and 5 bases at J, with 12 bases between the two ends. The CDR3 reads CASSLRTSLETQYF. DNA of the CDR3: TGCGCCAGCAGCTTGAGAACTAGCCTGGAGACCCAGTACTTC.

The rearrangement joins TRBV11-2 to TRBJ2-2; no clear D. Germline V gene data show CDR1 as SGHAT and CDR2 as FQNNGV. CDR3 size: 15 residues. V gave up 2 bases and J gave up 0 bases, with 7 bases separating them. CDR3 nucleotides: TGTGCCAGCAGCTTATTTAGAGCGAACACCGGGGAGCTGTTTTTT. It specifies CASSLFRANTGELFF.

The CDR3 loop reads CASSVRAGEKLFF. As DNA, the CDR3 is TGTGCCAGCAGCGTTAGGGCGGGTGAAAAACTGTTTTTT. The chain links TRBV9 to TRBJ1-4; no firm D call. The CDR3 is 13 residues long. Germline V gene lookup returns CDR1 SGDLS and CDR2 YYNGEE. V lost 2 bases to trimming and J lost 7 bases, with 9 bases between them.

V usage is TRBV19 and J usage is TRBJ2-2; possible D gene TRBD1, 6 bases. CDR3 size: 13 residues. V lost 5 bases and J 7 bases, leaving 11 bases between the germline ends. CDR1 is LNHDA and CDR2 is SQIVND in the germline V gene (reference sequence). CDR3 coding DNA: TGTGCCAGTAGTCGACAGGCCGGCGGGGAGCTGTTTTTT. Translation: CASSRQAGGELFF.